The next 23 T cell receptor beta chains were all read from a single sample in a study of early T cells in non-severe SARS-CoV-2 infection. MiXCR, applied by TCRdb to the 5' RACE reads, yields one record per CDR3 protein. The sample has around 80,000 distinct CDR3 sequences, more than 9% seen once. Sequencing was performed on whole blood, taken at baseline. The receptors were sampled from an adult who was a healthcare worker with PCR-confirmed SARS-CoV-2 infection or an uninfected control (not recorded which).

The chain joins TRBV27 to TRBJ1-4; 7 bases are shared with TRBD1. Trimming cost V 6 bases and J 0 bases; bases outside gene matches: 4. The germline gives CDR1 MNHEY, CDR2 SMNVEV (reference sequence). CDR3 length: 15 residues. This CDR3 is CASRTGPATNEKLFF. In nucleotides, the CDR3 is TGTGCCAGCAGGACAGGGCCTGCAACTAATGAAAAACTGTTTTTT.

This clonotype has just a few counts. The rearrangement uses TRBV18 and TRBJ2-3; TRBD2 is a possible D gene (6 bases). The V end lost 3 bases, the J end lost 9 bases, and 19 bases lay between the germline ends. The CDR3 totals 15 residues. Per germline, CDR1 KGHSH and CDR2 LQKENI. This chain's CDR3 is CASSPLAPGLGTQYF. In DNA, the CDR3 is TGTGCCAGCTCACCCCTAGCGCCCGGTCTCGGAACGCAGTATTTT.

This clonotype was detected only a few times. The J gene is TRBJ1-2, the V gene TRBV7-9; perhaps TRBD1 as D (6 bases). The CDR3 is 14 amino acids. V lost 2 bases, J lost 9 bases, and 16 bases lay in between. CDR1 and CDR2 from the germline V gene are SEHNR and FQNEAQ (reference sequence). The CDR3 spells CASSLSPRGSSYTF. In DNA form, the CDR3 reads TGTGCCAGCAGCTTAAGTCCTAGGGGGTCTAGCTACACCTTC.

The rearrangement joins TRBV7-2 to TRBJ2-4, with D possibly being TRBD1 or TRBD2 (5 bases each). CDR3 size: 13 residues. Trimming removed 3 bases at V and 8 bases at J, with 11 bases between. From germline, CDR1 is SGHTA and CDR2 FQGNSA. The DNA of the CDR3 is TGTGCCAGCAGCTTCGATGGGGGAGACATTCAGTACTTC. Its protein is CASSFDGGDIQYF.

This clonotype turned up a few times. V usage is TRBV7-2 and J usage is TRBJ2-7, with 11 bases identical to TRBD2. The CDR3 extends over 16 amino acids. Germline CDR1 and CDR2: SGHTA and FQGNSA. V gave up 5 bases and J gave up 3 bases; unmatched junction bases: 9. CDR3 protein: CASSPFSGRALYEQYF. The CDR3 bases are TGTGCCAGCAGCCCGTTTAGCGGGAGGGCCCTCTACGAGCAGTACTTC.

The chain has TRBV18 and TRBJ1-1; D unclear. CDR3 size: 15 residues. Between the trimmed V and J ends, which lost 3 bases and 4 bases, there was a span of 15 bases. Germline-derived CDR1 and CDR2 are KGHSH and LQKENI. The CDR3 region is CASSPLRAHPTEAFF. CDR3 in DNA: TGTGCCAGCTCACCGCTCCGGGCCCACCCCACTGAAGCTTTCTTT.

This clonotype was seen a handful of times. DNA for the CDR3: TGTGCCAGCAGTCGGATCTCCATGAACACTGAAGCTTTCTTT. Protein product: CASSRISMNTEAFF. The J gene is TRBJ1-1, the V gene TRBV12-3 or TRBV12-4; no reliable D call. With 5 bases removed from V and 0 bases from J, the gap between germline ends came to 10 bases. The CDR3 runs to 14 residues.

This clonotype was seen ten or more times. The CDR3 region has the DNA TGTGCCAGCAGTCCGGGGGCTAGTTTCCTTGAGCAGTTCTTC. Amino acids: CASSPGASFLEQFF. V gene TRBV6-5 combines with J gene TRBJ2-1, with D perhaps TRBD1 or TRBD2 (6 bases each). Trimming shortened V by 5 bases and J by 9 bases, and 17 bases separated the two germline ends. CDR3 length: 14 residues. CDR1 MNHEY and CDR2 SVGAGI come from the germline V gene.

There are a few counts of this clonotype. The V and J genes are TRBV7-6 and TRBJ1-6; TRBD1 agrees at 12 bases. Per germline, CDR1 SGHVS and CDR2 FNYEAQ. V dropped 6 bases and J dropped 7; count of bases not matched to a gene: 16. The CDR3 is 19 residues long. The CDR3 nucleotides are TGTGCCAGCAGTTTAACTGGGACAGGGGGCCTTCGTTGGAATTCACCCCTCCACTTT. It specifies CASSLTGTGGLRWNSPLHF.

The CDR3 sequence: CASNSQGLGTEAFF. The CDR3 DNA reads TGTGCCAGCAACAGTCAGGGTCTGGGCACTGAAGCTTTCTTT. The genes are TRBV28 and TRBJ1-1; maybe TRBD1 (5 bases). This CDR3 comprises 14 residues. V was cut by 7 bases and J by 4 bases, with 16 bases left in between. Looked up from germline, CDR1 is MDHEN and CDR2 is SYDVKM. The whole variable domain, remainder taken from reference TRBV28 and TRBJ1-1, is DVKVTQSSRYLVKRTGEKVFLECVQDMDHENMFWYRQDPGLGLRLIYFSYDVKMKEKGDIPEGYSVSREKKERFSLILESASTNQTSMYLCASNSQGLGTEAFFGQGTRLTVV.

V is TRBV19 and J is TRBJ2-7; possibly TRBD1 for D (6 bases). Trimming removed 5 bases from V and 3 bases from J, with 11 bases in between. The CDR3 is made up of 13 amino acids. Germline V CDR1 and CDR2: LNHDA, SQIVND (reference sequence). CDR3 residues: CASSVGQYYEQYF. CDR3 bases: TGTGCCAGTAGTGTCGGACAGTACTACGAGCAGTACTTC.

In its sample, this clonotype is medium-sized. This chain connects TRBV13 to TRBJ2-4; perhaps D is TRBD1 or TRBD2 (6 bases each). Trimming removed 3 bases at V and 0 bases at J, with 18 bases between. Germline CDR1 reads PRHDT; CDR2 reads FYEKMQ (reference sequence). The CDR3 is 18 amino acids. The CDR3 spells CASSLRRGVTLAKNIQYF. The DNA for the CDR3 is TGTGCCAGCAGCTTGAGGAGGGGGGTCACACTAGCCAAAAACATTCAGTACTTC.

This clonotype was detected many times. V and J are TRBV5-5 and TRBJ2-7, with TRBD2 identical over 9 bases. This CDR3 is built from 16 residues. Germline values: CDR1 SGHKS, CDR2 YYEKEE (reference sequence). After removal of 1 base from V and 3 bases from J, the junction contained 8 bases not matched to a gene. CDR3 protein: CASSLRSAGGYYEQYF. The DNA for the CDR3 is TGTGCCAGCAGCTTGAGGTCAGCGGGGGGATACTACGAGCAGTACTTC.

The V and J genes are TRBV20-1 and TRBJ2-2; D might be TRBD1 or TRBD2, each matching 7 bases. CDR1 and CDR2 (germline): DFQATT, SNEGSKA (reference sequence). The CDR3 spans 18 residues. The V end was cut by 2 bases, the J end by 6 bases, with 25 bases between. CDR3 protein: CSARSSGVERGPPGELFF. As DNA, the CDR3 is TGCAGTGCTAGATCCAGCGGGGTTGAGAGGGGGCCCCCCGGGGAGCTGTTTTTT.

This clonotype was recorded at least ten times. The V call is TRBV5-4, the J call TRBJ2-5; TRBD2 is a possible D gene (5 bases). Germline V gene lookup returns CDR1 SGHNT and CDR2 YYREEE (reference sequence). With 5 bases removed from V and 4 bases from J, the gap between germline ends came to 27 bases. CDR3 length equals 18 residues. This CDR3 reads CASRRGPPQIGLGETQYF. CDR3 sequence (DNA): TGTGCCAGCAGACGCGGCCCCCCTCAGATCGGACTCGGAGAGACCCAGTACTTC.

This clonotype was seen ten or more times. CDR3 protein: CSAWGVMNTEAFF. The CDR3 bases are TGCAGTGCCTGGGGGGTTATGAACACTGAAGCTTTCTTT. The V call is TRBV20-1, the J call TRBJ1-1; TRBD1 is a possible D gene (5 bases). V lost 6 bases and J 0 bases, leaving 11 bases between the germline ends. This CDR3 contains 13 residues. CDR1 is DFQATT and CDR2 is SNEGSKA in the germline V gene (reference sequence).

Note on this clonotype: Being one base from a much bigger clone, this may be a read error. This chain's CDR3 is CASSPGDPGTTMSEQYF. CDR3 coding DNA: TGTGCCAGCAGCCCAGGAGACCCCGGGACAACAATGTCCGAGCAGTACTTC. V is TRBV7-9 and J is TRBJ2-7, with a possible D match to TRBD1 (6 bases). Germline assignment: CDR1 SEHNR and CDR2 FQNEAQ (reference sequence). Trimming took 5 bases from V and 6 from J, leaving 26 bases between them. The CDR3 sequence is 17 residues long.

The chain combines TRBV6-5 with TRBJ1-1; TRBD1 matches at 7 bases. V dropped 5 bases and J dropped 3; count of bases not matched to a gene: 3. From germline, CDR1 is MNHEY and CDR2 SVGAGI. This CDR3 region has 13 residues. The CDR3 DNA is TGTGCCAGCAGTCGTGACAGGGACACTGAAGCTTTCTTT. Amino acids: CASSRDRDTEAFF.

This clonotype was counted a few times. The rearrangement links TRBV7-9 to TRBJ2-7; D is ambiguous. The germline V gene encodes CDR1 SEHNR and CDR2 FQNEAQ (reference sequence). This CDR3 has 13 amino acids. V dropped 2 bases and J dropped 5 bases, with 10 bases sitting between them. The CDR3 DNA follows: TGTGCCAGCAGCTTAACATCTGTGGACGAGCAGTACTTC. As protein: CASSLTSVDEQYF.

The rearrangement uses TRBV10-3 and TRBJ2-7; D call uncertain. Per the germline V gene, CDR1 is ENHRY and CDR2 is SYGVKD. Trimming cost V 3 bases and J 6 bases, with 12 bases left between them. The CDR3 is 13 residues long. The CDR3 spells CAISDGSSGEQYF. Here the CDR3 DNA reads TGTGCCATCAGTGACGGGTCGTCGGGCGAGCAGTACTTC.

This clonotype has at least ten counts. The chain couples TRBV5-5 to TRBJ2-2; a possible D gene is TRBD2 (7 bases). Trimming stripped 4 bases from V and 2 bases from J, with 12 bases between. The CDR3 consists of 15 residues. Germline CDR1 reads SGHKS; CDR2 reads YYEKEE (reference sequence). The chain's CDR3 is CASSPWGGNTGELFF. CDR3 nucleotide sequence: TGTGCCAGCAGCCCGTGGGGGGGCAACACCGGGGAGCTGTTTTTT.

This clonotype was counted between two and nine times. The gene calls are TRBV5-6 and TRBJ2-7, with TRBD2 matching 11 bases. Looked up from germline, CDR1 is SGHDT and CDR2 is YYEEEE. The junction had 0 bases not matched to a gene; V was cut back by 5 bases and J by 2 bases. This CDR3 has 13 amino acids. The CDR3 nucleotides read TGTGCCAGCAGGACTAGCGGGACCTACGAGCAGTACTTC. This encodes CASRTSGTYEQYF. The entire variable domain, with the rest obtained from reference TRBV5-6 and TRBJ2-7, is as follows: DAGVTQSPTHLIKTRGQQVTLRCSPKSGHDTVSWYQQALGQGPQFIFQYYEEEERQRGNFPDRFSGHQFPNYSSELNVNALLLGDSALYLCASRTSGTYEQYFGPGTRLTVT.

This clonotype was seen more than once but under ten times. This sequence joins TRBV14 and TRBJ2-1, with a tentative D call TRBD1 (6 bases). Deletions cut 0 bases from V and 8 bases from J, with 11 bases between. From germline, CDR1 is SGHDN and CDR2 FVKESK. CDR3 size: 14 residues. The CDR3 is CASSQERGGDEQFF. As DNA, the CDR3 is TGTGCCAGCAGCCAAGAGAGAGGGGGTGATGAGCAGTTCTTC.